A selection of T cell receptor beta chains follows, all from one sample in a study of blood T cell repertoires in COVID-19. Profiling relied on immunoSEQ multiplex PCR, and the TCRdb table lists in-frame clones only, not all of them. The repertoire holds fewer than 90,000 clones, with about nine tenths as singletons. Specimen: peripheral blood. The receptors shown here come from a man in his fifties or sixties with active or convalescent COVID-19. Both conserved end residues are part of each CDR3. D genes are given only for firm matches.

v_gene	d_gene	j_gene	len	CDR3aa	CDR3nt
TRBV6-5	NA	TRBJ2-3	14	CASSQGGGTDTQYF	TGTGCCAGCAGTCAGGGAGGAGGCACAGATACGCAGTATTTT
TRBV18	NA	TRBJ1-2	14	CASSQGRSNYGYTF	TGTGCCAGCTCACAGGGGAGGTCCAACTATGGCTACACCTTC
TRBV12-3/TRBV12-4	NA	TRBJ2-1	13	CASTRGIDNEQFF	TGTGCCAGCACCCGGGGTATCGACAATGAGCAGTTCTTC
TRBV18	NA	TRBJ1-3	16	CASSSPNRASGNTIYF	TGTGCCAGCTCATCGCCGAACAGAGCCTCTGGAAACACCATATATTTT
TRBV4-1	TRBD2	TRBJ2-3	16	CASSPGTSGNTDTQYF	TGCGCCAGCAGCCCCGGGACTAGCGGTAACACAGATACGCAGTATTTT
TRBV28	TRBD2	TRBJ2-5	14	CASSLPQGGETQYF	TGTGCCAGCAGTTTGCCTCAGGGAGGGGAGACCCAGTACTTC
TRBV7-9	NA	TRBJ2-5	15	CASSLWGTTQETQYF	TGTGCCAGCAGCTTATGGGGGACAACCCAAGAGACCCAGTACTTC
TRBV5-1	NA	TRBJ2-1	15	CASSLEQNSYNEQFF	TGCGCCAGCAGCTTGGAACAGAACTCCTACAATGAGCAGTTCTTC
TRBV24-1	NA	TRBJ2-5	13	CATSRGAGETQYF	TGTGCCACCAGTCGGGGGGCTGGGGAGACCCAGTACTTC
TRBV28	NA	TRBJ1-1	12	CASSLADTEAFF	TGTGCCAGCAGTTTAGCGGACACTGAAGCTTTCTTT
TRBV18	NA	TRBJ1-1	13	CASSLRMNTEAFF	TGTGCCAGCTCACTCAGGATGAACACTGAAGCTTTCTTT
TRBV5-1	NA	TRBJ1-2	14	CASSLVQTNYGYTF	TGCGCCAGCAGCTTGGTTCAGACTAACTATGGCTACACCTTC
TRBV14	NA	TRBJ2-2	13	CASSSQRTGELFF	TGTGCCAGCAGCTCTCAGCGGACCGGGGAGCTGTTTTTT
TRBV6-5	NA	TRBJ1-4	15	CASSYSGTTNEKLFF	TGTGCCAGCAGTTACTCCGGGACAACTAATGAAAAACTGTTTTTT
TRBV7-2	NA	TRBJ1-1	16	CASSKSRAGVGTEAFF	TGTGCCAGCAGCAAAAGTAGGGCAGGGGTGGGCACTGAAGCTTTCTTT
TRBV2	NA	TRBJ1-5	15	CASTSFSEGNQPQHF	TGTGCCAGCACTTCGTTTTCGGAGGGCAATCAGCCCCAGCATTTT
TRBV6-6	TRBD2	TRBJ2-3	16	CASSSQLAGKTDTQYF	TGTGCCAGCAGTTCCCAACTAGCGGGGAAAACAGATACGCAGTATTTT
TRBV5-1	TRBD2	TRBJ2-3	15	CASSGSGGAADTQYF	TGCGCCAGCAGCGGAAGCGGGGGGGCCGCAGATACGCAGTATTTT
TRBV12-3/TRBV12-4	NA	TRBJ2-2	12	CASSPRIGELFF	TGTGCCAGCAGCCCGAGAATAGGGGAGCTGTTTTTT